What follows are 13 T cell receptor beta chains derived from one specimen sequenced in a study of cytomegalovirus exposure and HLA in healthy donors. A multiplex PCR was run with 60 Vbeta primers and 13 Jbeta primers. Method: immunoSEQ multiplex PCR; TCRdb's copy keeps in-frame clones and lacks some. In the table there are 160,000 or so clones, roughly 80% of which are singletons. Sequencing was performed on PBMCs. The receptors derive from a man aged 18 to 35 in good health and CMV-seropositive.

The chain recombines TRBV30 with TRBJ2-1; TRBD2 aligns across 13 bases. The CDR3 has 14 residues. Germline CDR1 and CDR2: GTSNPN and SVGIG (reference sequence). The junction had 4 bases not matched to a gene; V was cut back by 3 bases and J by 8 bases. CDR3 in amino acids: CAWRLAGGGDEQFF. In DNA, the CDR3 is TGTGCCTGGAGACTAGCGGGGGGGGGCGATGAGCAGTTCTTC.

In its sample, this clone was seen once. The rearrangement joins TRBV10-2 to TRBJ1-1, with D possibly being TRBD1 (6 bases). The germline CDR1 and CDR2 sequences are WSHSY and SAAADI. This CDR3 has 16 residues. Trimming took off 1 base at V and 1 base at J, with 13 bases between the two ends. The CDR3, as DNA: TGCGCCAGCAGTGAGTATTTAGACAGGCCGAACACTGAAGCTTTCTTT. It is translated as CASSEYLDRPNTEAFF.

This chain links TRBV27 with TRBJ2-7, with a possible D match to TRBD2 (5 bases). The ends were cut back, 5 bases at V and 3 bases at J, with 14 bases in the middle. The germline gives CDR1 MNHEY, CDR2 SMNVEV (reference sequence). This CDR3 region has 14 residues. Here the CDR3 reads CASSKEGPGYEQYF. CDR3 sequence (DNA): TGTGCCAGCAGTAAAGAGGGTCCGGGCTACGAGCAGTACTTC.

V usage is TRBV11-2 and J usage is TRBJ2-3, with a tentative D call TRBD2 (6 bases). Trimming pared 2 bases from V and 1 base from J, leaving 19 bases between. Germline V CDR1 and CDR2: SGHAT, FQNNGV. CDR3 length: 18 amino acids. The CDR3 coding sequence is TGTGCCAGCAGCTTAACGTCTAGTGGGGGGTCTCGCACAGATACGCAGTATTTT. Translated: CASSLTSSGGSRTDTQYF.

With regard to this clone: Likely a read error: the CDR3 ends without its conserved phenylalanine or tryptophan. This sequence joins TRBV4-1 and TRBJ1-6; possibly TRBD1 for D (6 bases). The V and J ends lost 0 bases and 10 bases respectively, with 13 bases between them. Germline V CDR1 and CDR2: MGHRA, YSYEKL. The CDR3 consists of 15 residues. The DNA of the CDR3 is TGCGCCAGCAGCCAAGATCTGGGGGCAGCCTCACCCCTCCACCTT. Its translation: CASSQDLGAASPLHL.

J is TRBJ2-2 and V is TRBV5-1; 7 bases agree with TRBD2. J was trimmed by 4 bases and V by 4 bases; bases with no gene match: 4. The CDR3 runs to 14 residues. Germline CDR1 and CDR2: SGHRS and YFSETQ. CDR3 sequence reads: CASSRWGGTGELFF. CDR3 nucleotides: TGCGCCAGCAGCAGGTGGGGGGGCACCGGGGAGCTGTTTTTT.

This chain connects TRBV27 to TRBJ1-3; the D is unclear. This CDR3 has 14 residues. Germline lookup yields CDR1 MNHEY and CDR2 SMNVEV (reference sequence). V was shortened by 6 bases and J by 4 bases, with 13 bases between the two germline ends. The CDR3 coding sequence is TGTGCCAGCAGCACCGGGAGGACGGGAAACACCATATATTTT. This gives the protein CASSTGRTGNTIYF.

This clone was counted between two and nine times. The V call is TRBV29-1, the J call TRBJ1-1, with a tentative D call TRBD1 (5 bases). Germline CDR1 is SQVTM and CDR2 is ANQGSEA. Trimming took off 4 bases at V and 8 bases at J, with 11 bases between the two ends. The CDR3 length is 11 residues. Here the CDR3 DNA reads TGCAGCGTTGTAGCAGGGATCGAAGCTTTCTTT. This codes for CSVVAGIEAFF.

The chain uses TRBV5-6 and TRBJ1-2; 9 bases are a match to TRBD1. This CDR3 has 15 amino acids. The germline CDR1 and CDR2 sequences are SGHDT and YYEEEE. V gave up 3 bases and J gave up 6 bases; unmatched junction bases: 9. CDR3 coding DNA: TGTGCCAGCAGCTCCCCGACAGGGGGTTCAAATGGCTACACCTTC. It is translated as CASSSPTGGSNGYTF.

In DNA, the CDR3 is TGCGCCAGCAGCGTAACAGGGGGAGAGACCCAGTACTTC. Translated, it gives CASSVTGGETQYF. This chain connects TRBV5-1 to TRBJ2-5; 8 bases are a match to TRBD1. This CDR3 contains 13 residues. V shed 4 bases and J 4 bases; nucleotides not matched to a gene: 3. In germline, CDR1 is SGHRS, CDR2 YFSETQ.

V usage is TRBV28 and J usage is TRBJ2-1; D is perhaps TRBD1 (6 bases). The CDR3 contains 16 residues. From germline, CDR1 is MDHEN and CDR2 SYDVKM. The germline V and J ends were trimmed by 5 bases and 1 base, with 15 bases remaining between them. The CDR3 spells CASSTPRDNSYNEQFF. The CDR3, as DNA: TGTGCCAGCAGTACTCCACGGGACAATTCCTACAATGAGCAGTTCTTC.

CDR3 sequence reads: CASSPVGGNTEAFF. The CDR3 DNA sequence: TGTGCCAGCAGCCCCGTGGGGGGGAACACTGAAGCTTTCTTT. This sequence joins TRBV5-4 and TRBJ1-1; tentative D call: TRBD1 (5 bases). The V end lost 4 bases, the J end lost 1 base, and 11 bases lay between the germline ends. The CDR3 covers 14 residues. Germline V CDR1 and CDR2: SGHNT, YYREEE (reference sequence).

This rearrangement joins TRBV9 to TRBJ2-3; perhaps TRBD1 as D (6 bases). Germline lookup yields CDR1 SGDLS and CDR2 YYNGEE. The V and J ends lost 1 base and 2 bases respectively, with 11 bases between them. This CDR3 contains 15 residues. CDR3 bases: TGTGCCAGCAGCGTAACAGGGTCGATCACAGATACGCAGTATTTT. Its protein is CASSVTGSITDTQYF.